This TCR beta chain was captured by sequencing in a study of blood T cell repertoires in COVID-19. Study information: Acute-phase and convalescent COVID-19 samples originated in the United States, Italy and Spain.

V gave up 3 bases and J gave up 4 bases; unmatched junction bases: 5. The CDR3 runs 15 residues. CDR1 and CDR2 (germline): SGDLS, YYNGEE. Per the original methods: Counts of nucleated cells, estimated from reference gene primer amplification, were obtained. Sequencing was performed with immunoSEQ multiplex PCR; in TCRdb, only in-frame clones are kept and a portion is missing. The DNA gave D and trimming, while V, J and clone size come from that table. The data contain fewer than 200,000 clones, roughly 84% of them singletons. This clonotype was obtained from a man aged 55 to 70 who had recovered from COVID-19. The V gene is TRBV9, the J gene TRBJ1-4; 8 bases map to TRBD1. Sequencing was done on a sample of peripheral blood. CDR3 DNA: TGTGCCAGCAGCGAAACAGGGGGGGATAATGAAAAACTGTTTTTT. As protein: CASSETGGDNEKLFF.